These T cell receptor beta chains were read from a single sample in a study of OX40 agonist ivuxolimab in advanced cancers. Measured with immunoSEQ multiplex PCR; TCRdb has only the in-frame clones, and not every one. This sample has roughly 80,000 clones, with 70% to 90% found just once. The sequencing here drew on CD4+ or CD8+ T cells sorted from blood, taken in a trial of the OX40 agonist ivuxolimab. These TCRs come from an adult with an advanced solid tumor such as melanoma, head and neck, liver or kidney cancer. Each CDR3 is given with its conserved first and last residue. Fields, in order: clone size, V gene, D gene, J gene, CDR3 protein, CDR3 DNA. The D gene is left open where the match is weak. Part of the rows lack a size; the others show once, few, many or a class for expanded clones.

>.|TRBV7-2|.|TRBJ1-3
CASSYQQGSGNTIYF
TGTGCCAGCAGCTATCAACAGGGTTCAGGAAACACCATATATTTT
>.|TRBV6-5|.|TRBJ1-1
CASSYSWDTEAFF
TGTGCCAGCAGTTACTCCTGGGACACTGAAGCTTTCTTT
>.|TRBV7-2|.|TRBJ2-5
CASSAQETQYF
TGTGCCAGCAGCGCACAAGAGACCCAGTACTTC
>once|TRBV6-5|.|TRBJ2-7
CASEGRDYEQYF
TGTGCCAGTGAAGGACGGGACTACGAGCAGTACTTC
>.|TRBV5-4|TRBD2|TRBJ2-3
CASRTGLGVTDTQYF
TGTGCCAGCAGGACGGGACTAGGTGTCACAGATACGCAGTATTTT
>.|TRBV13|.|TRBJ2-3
CASSTGKPLGTDTQYF
TGTGCCAGCAGCACAGGGAAACCTCTGGGCACAGATACGCAGTATTTT
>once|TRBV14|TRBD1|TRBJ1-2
CASSPRTGVNYGYTF
TGTGCCAGCAGCCCGAGGACAGGGGTTAACTATGGCTACACCTTC
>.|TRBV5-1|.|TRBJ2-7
CASSPRPPDEQYF
TGCGCCAGCAGCCCCAGACCCCCCGACGAGCAGTACTTC
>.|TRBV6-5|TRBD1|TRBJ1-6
CASSYRGGGNSPLHF
TGTGCCAGCAGTTACAGAGGAGGGGGCAATTCACCCCTCCACTTT
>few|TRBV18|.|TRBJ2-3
CASSLLADTQYF
TGTGCCAGCTCACTCTTAGCAGATACGCAGTATTTT
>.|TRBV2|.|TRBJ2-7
CASSSRGWEQYF
TGTGCCAGCAGTTCCAGGGGTTGGGAGCAGTACTTC
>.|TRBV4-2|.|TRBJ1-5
CASSQDSYSNQPQHF
TGTGCCAGCAGCCAAGACAGTTATAGCAATCAGCCCCAGCATTTT
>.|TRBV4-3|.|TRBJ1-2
CASSPDHLISGSGYTF
TGCGCCAGCAGCCCGGATCACTTGATATCGGGGTCCGGCTACACCTTC
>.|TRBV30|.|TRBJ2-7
CAWSGQGIGEQYF
TGTGCCTGGAGTGGTCAGGGGATCGGGGAGCAGTACTTC
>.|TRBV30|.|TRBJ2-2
CAWSVYGNGELFF
TGTGCCTGGAGTGTCTACGGAAACGGGGAGCTGTTTTTT
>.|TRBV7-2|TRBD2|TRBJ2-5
CASSGRGAGGLLGTQYF
TGTGCCAGCAGCGGGAGGGGTGCGGGGGGCCTTCTCGGGACCCAGTACTTC
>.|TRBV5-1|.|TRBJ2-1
CASSPSPPEQFF
TGCGCCAGCAGCCCAAGTCCCCCCGAGCAGTTCTTC
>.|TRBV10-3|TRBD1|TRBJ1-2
CAISDMAGGGNGYTF
TGTGCCATCAGTGATATGGCAGGGGGAGGGAATGGCTACACCTTC
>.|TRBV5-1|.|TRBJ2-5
CASSLAEETQYF
TGCGCCAGCAGCTTGGCAGAAGAGACCCAGTACTTC
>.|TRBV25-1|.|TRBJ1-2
CASSVGRLGYTF
TGTGCCAGCAGTGTCGGTCGATTAGGCTACACCTTC
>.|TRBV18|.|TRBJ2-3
CASSPPNGTDTQYF
TGTGCCAGCTCACCACCTAACGGGACAGATACGCAGTATTTT
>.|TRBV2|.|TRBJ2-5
CATTGYGMETQYF
TGTGCCACCACAGGGTACGGGATGGAGACCCAGTACTTC
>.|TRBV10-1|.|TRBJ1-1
CSLVRDFF
TGCTCTTTGGTCAGGGATTTCTTT
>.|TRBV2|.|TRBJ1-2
CASSEGSFNYGYTF
TGTGCCAGCAGTGAGGGGAGTTTTAACTATGGCTACACCTTC
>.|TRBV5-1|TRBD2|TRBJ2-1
CASSLEGLAGSNEQFF
TGCGCCAGCAGCTTGGAGGGACTAGCGGGGAGCAATGAGCAGTTCTTC
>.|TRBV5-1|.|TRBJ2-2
CASSSTGSNYTGELFF
TGCGCCAGCAGCTCTACAGGGTCCAACTACACCGGGGAGCTGTTTTTT
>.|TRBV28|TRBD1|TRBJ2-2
CASSFGTGNTGELFF
TGTGCCAGCAGTTTCGGGACAGGGAACACCGGGGAGCTGTTTTTT
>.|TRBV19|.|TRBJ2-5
CASSINYAGSQETQYF
TGTGCCAGTAGTATTAACTATGCAGGAAGCCAAGAGACCCAGTACTTC
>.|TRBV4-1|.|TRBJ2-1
CASSQDPLKSKVSSYNEQFF
TGCGCCAGCAGCCAAGACCCCTTAAAGTCGAAAGTGAGCTCCTACAATGAGCAGTTCTTC
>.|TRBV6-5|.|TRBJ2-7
CASSTTAYEQYF
TGTGCCAGCAGTACCACAGCCTACGAGCAGTACTTC
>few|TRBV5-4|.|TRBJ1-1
CASSLDGEANTEAFF
TGTGCCAGCAGCTTGGACGGGGAGGCGAACACTGAAGCTTTCTTT
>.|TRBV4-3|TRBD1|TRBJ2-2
CASSQGDRDPGELFF
TGCGCCAGCAGCCAAGGGGACAGGGATCCCGGGGAGCTGTTTTTT
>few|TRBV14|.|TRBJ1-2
CASSQGGDRPFGYTF
TGTGCCAGCAGCCAAGGGGGGGATCGGCCCTTCGGCTACACCTTC
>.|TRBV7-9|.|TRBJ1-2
CASSYTGYGYTF
TGTGCCAGCAGCTACACAGGCTATGGCTACACCTTC
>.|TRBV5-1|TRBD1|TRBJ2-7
CASSLGQGALGKRYEQYF
TGCGCCAGCAGCTTGGGACAGGGGGCGCTGGGAAAAAGATACGAGCAGTACTTC
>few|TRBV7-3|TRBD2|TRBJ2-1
CASSLTGGGLYNEQFF
TGTGCCAGCAGCTTAACGGGCGGGGGACTCTACAATGAGCAGTTCTTC
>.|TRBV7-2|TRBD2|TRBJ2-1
CASSPPGAGGTYNEQFF
TGTGCCAGCAGCCCCCCGGGAGCGGGGGGGACCTACAATGAGCAGTTCTTC
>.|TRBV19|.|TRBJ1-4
CASSTRANEKLFF
TGTGCCAGTAGCACCCGGGCCAATGAAAAACTGTTTTTT
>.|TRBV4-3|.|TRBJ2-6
CASSQIGTAGANVLTF
TGCGCCAGCAGCCAAATTGGGACTGCTGGGGCCAACGTCCTGACTTTC
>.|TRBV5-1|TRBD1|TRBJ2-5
CASSTRDSQETQYF
TGCGCCAGCAGCACCCGGGACAGCCAAGAGACCCAGTACTTC
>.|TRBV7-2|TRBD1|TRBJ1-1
CASSLVLSRTGTSNTEAFF
TGTGCCAGCAGCTTAGTGTTGAGTAGGACAGGGACTTCGAACACTGAAGCTTTCTTT
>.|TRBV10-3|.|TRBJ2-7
CAHSAQVGDYEQYF
TGTGCCCATTCCGCCCAGGTCGGGGACTACGAGCAGTACTTC
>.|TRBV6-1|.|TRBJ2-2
CASSHNRDGELFF
TGTGCCAGCAGTCACAACAGGGACGGGGAGCTGTTTTTT
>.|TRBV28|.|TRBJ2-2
CASSLVHQLNTGELFF
TGTGCCAGCAGTTTAGTCCATCAATTGAACACCGGGGAGCTGTTTTTT
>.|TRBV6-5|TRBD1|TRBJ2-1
CASSYSRDREQFF
TGTGCCAGCAGTTACTCCCGGGACAGGGAGCAGTTCTTC
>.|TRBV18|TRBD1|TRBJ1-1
CASSLQTGGSTEAFF
TGTGCCAGCTCACTCCAGACAGGGGGGAGCACTGAAGCTTTCTTT